A single sample is the source of the 32 T cell receptor beta chains below, sequenced in a study of cytomegalovirus exposure and HLA in healthy donors. The PCR used 60 Vbeta and 13 Jbeta primers. The protocol was immunoSEQ multiplex PCR, while the TCRdb copy is restricted to in-frame clones and leaves out a portion. The data contain tens of thousands of clones, approximately 56% of them singletons. Sequencing was performed on PBMCs. These receptors were taken from a woman aged 25 to 39 in good health and CMV-seropositive.

Notes on this clone: This CDR3 is missing its conserved last phenylalanine or tryptophan, likely due to a read error. CDR3 protein: CASRPTQGFNSPLHL. The DNA of the CDR3 is TGTGCCAGCAGGCCGACACAGGGGTTTAATTCACCCCTCCACCTT. The chain couples TRBV6-5 to TRBJ1-6; 7 bases match TRBD1. This CDR3 is 15 amino acids long. The V gene end was trimmed by 6 bases and the J gene end by 6 bases; junction bases not matched to a gene: 8. Germline V gene data show CDR1 as MNHEY and CDR2 as SVGAGI.

This chain links TRBV7-2 with TRBJ1-2; 8 nucleotides match TRBD1. Germline V gene sequence: CDR1 SGHTA, CDR2 FQGNSA. The junction had 6 bases not matched to a gene; V was cut back by 1 base and J by 2 bases. The CDR3 spans 16 residues. CDR3 in DNA: TGTGCCAGCAGCTTAGGAGGCAGGGGGCTCAACTATGGCTACACCTTC. It yields the protein CASSLGGRGLNYGYTF.

This clone showed up just a few times. CDR3 DNA: TGTGCCAGCAGTGGACGGGGGGGCCGGACCGGGGAGCTGTTTTTT. Its protein product is CASSGRGGRTGELFF. The J gene is TRBJ2-2, the V gene TRBV6-1; 8 bases line up with TRBD2. The germline CDR1 and CDR2 sequences are MNHNS and SASEGT. V gave up 4 bases and J gave up 5 bases; unmatched junction bases: 6. This CDR3 has 15 amino acids.

The chain couples TRBV11-2 to TRBJ2-5, with D possibly matching TRBD1 (5 bases). With 8 bases removed from V and 5 bases from J, the gap between germline ends came to 21 bases. Germline V gene data show CDR1 as SGHAT and CDR2 as FQNNGV. This CDR3 contains 15 residues. CDR3 sequence (DNA): TGTGCCAGCCGGATTACAGGTAATGATGCCGAGACCCAGTACTTC. It codes for CASRITGNDAETQYF.

This CDR3 reads CASSLLDYNEQFF. DNA of the CDR3: TGTGCCAGCAGTTTACTAGACTACAATGAGCAGTTCTTC. The chain recombines TRBV27 with TRBJ2-1; D remains ambiguous. Per the germline V gene, CDR1 is MNHEY and CDR2 is SMNVEV (reference sequence). This CDR3 has 13 amino acids. Trimming left V 2 bases short and J 3 bases short, with 5 bases between.

CDR3 in DNA: TGTGCCAGCAGCGCAAACTCAGGGGTCTATGGCTACACCTTC. Translation: CASSANSGVYGYTF. The chain joins TRBV7-3 to TRBJ1-2; possible D gene TRBD1, 6 bases. This CDR3 has 14 amino acids. Germline V gene lookup returns CDR1 SGHTA and CDR2 FQGTGA. The V gene lost 5 bases and the J gene lost 4 bases, with 14 bases spanning the gap.

This chain links TRBV18 with TRBJ1-2; possibly TRBD1 for D (6 bases). V was cut by 2 bases and J by 2 bases, with 18 bases left in between. CDR3 size: 17 residues. Germline loops: CDR1 KGHSH, CDR2 LQKENI. The CDR3 DNA sequence: TGTGCCAGCTCACCATTGGGGGGGAGAGGACAGAACTATGGCTACACCTTC. This encodes CASSPLGGRGQNYGYTF.

The chain recombines TRBV10-3 with TRBJ2-7; TRBD2 matches at 7 bases. V dropped 8 bases and J dropped 3; count of bases not matched to a gene: 13. The CDR3 extends over 15 amino acids. The V gene's germline CDR1 is ENHRY and CDR2 SYGVKD. In DNA form, the CDR3 reads TGTGCCATCGGGGGGGATAGTCCCTCCTTCTACGAGCAGTACTTC. Encoded protein: CAIGGDSPSFYEQYF.

The DNA of the CDR3 is TGTGCCTTTACGGGACAGGGCGTATATGGCTACACCTTC. Its translation: CAFTGQGVYGYTF. V usage is TRBV30 and J usage is TRBJ1-2, with 9 nucleotides matching TRBD1. Germline loops: CDR1 GTSNPN, CDR2 SVGIG (reference sequence). There are 13 residues in the CDR3. V dropped 7 bases and J dropped 5; count of bases not matched to a gene: 8.

The rearrangement joins TRBV7-9 to TRBJ1-2; possible D gene TRBD1, 6 bases. Trimming left V 7 bases short and J 0 bases short, with 24 bases between. The CDR3 is 18 residues long. Germline V gene lookup returns CDR1 SEHNR and CDR2 FQNEAQ (reference sequence). The CDR3 DNA is TGTGCCAGCACCTCACAAAACGTACGGGACACTTCTAACTATGGCTACACCTTC. It is translated as CASTSQNVRDTSNYGYTF. The full variable domain, with the rest looked up from reference TRBV7-9 and TRBJ1-2, is DTGVSQNPRHKITKRGQNVTFRCDPISEHNRLYWYRQTLGQGPEFLTYFQNEAQLEKSRLLSDRFSAERPKGSFSTLEIQRTEQGDSAMYLCASTSQNVRDTSNYGYTFGSGTRLTVV.

This clone was observed a few times. This rearrangement joins TRBV4-2 to TRBJ2-7, with 13 bases that match TRBD2. V was clipped by 0 bases and J by 5 bases; unmatched bases: 10. Germline V lookup: CDR1 LGHNA, CDR2 YNFKEQ. This CDR3 region has 18 residues. CDR3 sequence reads: CASSQDPPSLAGGNEQYF. The CDR3 DNA sequence: TGTGCCAGCAGCCAAGATCCTCCCTCACTAGCGGGGGGGAACGAGCAGTACTTC.

The gene calls are TRBV29-1 and TRBJ1-2; possibly TRBD1 for D (5 bases). The CDR3 totals 11 residues. Germline V gives CDR1 SQVTM, CDR2 ANQGSEA. The germline V and J ends were trimmed by 6 bases and 4 bases, with 9 bases remaining between them. CDR3 nucleotides: TGCAGCGTCCGGGACTCCTATGGCTACACCTTC. This gives the protein CSVRDSYGYTF. Combining the CDR3 with reference TRBV29-1 and TRBJ1-2 gives the whole variable domain SAVISQKPSRDICQRGTSLTIQCQVDSQVTMMFWYRQQPGQSLTLIATANQGSEATYESGFVIDKFPISRPNLTFSTLTVSNMSPEDSSIYLCSVRDSYGYTFGSGTRLTVV.

The chain is built from TRBV7-3 and TRBJ1-1, with D uncertain. This CDR3 contains 14 residues. Germline-derived CDR1 and CDR2 are SGHTA and FQGTGA. V was clipped by 5 bases and J by 0 bases, with 10 bases between them. CDR3 protein: CASSKGGLNTEAFF. CDR3 DNA: TGTGCCAGCAGCAAAGGAGGGTTGAACACTGAAGCTTTCTTT. Full variable domain (missing parts from reference TRBV7-3 and TRBJ1-1): GAGVSQTPSNKVTEKGKYVELRCDPISGHTALYWYRQSLGQGPEFLIYFQGTGAADDSGLPNDRFFAVRPEGSVSTLKIQRTERGDSAVYLCASSKGGLNTEAFFGQGTRLTVV.

The J gene is TRBJ2-3, the V gene TRBV7-2; TRBD2 aligns across 9 bases. V trimming: 4 bases; J trimming: 5 bases; junction bases outside the gene matches: 7. The CDR3 is 15 amino acids. Germline V gene lookup returns CDR1 SGHTA and CDR2 FQGNSA. CDR3 protein: CASSSIAGVGDTQYF. In DNA, the CDR3 is TGTGCCAGCAGCTCAATAGCGGGGGTAGGAGATACGCAGTATTTT.

The chain is built from TRBV4-1 and TRBJ2-7; TRBD2 is a possible D gene (6 bases). The CDR3 contains 15 residues. The V gene's germline CDR1 is MGHRA and CDR2 YSYEKL. V was shortened by 3 bases and J by 4 bases, with 16 bases between the two germline ends. The CDR3 bases are TGCGCCAGCAGCCAGGTCTGGCCAGGGAGGTACGAGCAGTACTTC. Translation: CASSQVWPGRYEQYF.

This clone came up a few times. The chain recombines TRBV2 with TRBJ2-3, with 8 bases matching TRBD1. V lost 10 bases to trimming and J lost 5 bases; unmatched junction nucleotides: 2. The CDR3 covers 11 residues. CDR1 and CDR2 from the germline V gene are SNHLY and FYNNEI. The CDR3 protein is CAITGGDTQYF. The CDR3 DNA sequence: TGTGCCATCACAGGGGGAGATACGCAGTATTTT.

V is TRBV28 and J is TRBJ2-7, with D possibly matching TRBD1 (6 bases). Germline assignment: CDR1 MDHEN and CDR2 SYDVKM. The CDR3 has 13 residues. Trimming took 4 bases from V and 2 from J, leaving 9 bases between them. The chain's CDR3 is CASSYQGPYEQYF. DNA for the CDR3: TGTGCCAGCAGTTACCAGGGGCCCTACGAGCAGTACTTC.

The chain has TRBV9 and TRBJ1-1; D possibly corresponds to TRBD1 (6 bases). The V end was cut by 2 bases, the J end by 10 bases, with 24 bases between. Germline CDR1 SGDLS, CDR2 YYNGEE. The CDR3 has 16 amino acids. CDR3 nucleotide sequence: TGTGCCAGCAGCGTCACTCCCGGCGGGCAGGGGAGAGGAGCTTTCTTT. It is translated as CASSVTPGGQGRGAFF.

This clone was detected once. CDR3 nucleotide sequence: TGTGCCAGTAGAGAGACAGGGGGTTGGTCGAGCACCGGGGAGCTGTTTTTT. Protein: CASRETGGWSSTGELFF. The chain couples TRBV19 to TRBJ2-2, with 9 bases matching TRBD1. CDR1 LNHDA and CDR2 SQIVND come from the germline V gene (reference sequence). CDR3 length equals 17 residues. Germline trimming cut 6 bases from V and 4 bases from J; bases unmatched to any gene: 12.

This chain links TRBV28 with TRBJ1-6; D not resolved. The V and J ends lost 7 bases and 0 bases respectively, with 7 bases between them. This CDR3 has 14 residues. Germline V CDR1 and CDR2: MDHEN, SYDVKM. This chain's CDR3 is CASTIISYNSPLHF. The CDR3, as DNA: TGTGCCAGCACCATCATCTCCTATAATTCACCCCTCCACTTT.

V gene TRBV4-2 combines with J gene TRBJ2-3; D gene uncertain. Germline V gene sequence: CDR1 LGHNA, CDR2 YNFKEQ. The CDR3 contains 15 residues. Trimming took off 0 bases at V and 0 bases at J, with 7 bases between the two ends. CDR3: CASSQDTTSTDTQYF. CDR3 DNA sequence: TGTGCCAGCAGCCAAGACACTACCAGCACAGATACGCAGTATTTT.

The CDR3, as DNA: TGTGCCTGGAGTGCCAGAAATTCACCCCTCCACTTT. Translating it yields CAWSARNSPLHF. This chain uses TRBV30 with TRBJ1-6; D remains ambiguous. Germline values: CDR1 GTSNPN, CDR2 SVGIG (reference sequence). With 1 base removed from V and 7 bases from J, the gap between germline ends came to 5 bases. This CDR3 has 12 residues. Filled out from reference TRBV30 and TRBJ1-6, the complete variable domain reads SQTIHQWPATLVQPVGSPLSLECTVEGTSNPNLYWYRQAAGRGLQLLFYSVGIGQISSEVPQNLSASRPQDRQFILSSKKLLLSDSGFYLCAWSARNSPLHFGNGTRLTVT.

The chain couples TRBV27 to TRBJ1-2; no clear D gene. This CDR3 has 13 amino acids. V was pared by 8 bases and J by 7 bases, with 17 bases between. Per the germline V gene, CDR1 is MNHEY and CDR2 is SMNVEV (reference sequence). In DNA, the CDR3 is TGTGCCAGCCGACACTTAAGAGGGAGTGGCTACACCTTC. This codes for CASRHLRGSGYTF.

There are a few counts of this clone. The V call is TRBV2, the J call TRBJ1-5; TRBD1 might be the D (5 bases). Germline V gives CDR1 SNHLY, CDR2 FYNNEI. Trimming cost V 5 bases and J 5 bases, with 22 bases left between them. The CDR3 runs 17 residues. The CDR3 DNA reads TGTGCCAGCAGTCGACGCGGCAGGGAGGGGTACCATCAGCCCCAGCATTTT. This encodes CASSRRGREGYHQPQHF.

The chain links TRBV4-2 to TRBJ2-2, with 9 bases fitting TRBD2. In germline, CDR1 is LGHNA, CDR2 YNFKEQ. This CDR3 spans 19 amino acids. V lost 2 bases, J lost 0 bases, and 10 bases stayed unmatched. The CDR3 is CASSQWGGSGGANTGELFF. The DNA for the CDR3 is TGTGCCAGCAGCCAATGGGGGGGTAGCGGGGGCGCGAACACCGGGGAGCTGTTTTTT.

This clone was recorded a few times. The V and J genes are TRBV7-9 and TRBJ1-2; 9 nucleotides agree with TRBD1. J was trimmed by 8 bases and V by 2 bases; bases with no gene match: 9. The CDR3 spans 15 residues. The V gene's germline CDR1 is SEHNR and CDR2 FQNEAQ (reference sequence). CDR3 coding DNA: TGTGCCAGCAGCTTACTAAGCGGGACAGGGTTCGGCTACACCTTC. Its protein product is CASSLLSGTGFGYTF.

This clone was detected once. The chain employs TRBV6-1 and TRBJ1-2; D gene uncertain. The CDR3 is 12 amino acids. Per germline, CDR1 MNHNS and CDR2 SASEGT. Deletions cut 2 bases from V and 7 bases from J, with 8 bases between. The CDR3 is CASSENRSGYTF. The CDR3 region has the DNA TGTGCCAGCAGTGAAAATAGGAGTGGCTACACCTTC.

The chain joins TRBV6-5 to TRBJ1-2, with TRBD1 identical over 7 bases. V trimming: 6 bases; J trimming: 3 bases; junction bases outside the gene matches: 7. The CDR3 totals 14 residues. Germline-derived CDR1 and CDR2 are MNHEY and SVGAGI. The CDR3 here is CASRRTGGHYGYTF. CDR3 nucleotide sequence: TGTGCCAGCAGACGGACAGGAGGTCACTATGGCTACACCTTC.

The rearrangement uses TRBV9 and TRBJ2-3; the D gene is possibly TRBD2 (6 bases). V lost 0 bases to trimming and J lost 0 bases, with 14 bases between them. The CDR3 runs to 17 residues. Germline CDR1 reads SGDLS; CDR2 reads YYNGEE. Here the CDR3 DNA reads TGTGCCAGCAGCGTAGGGATGGCGGGGCCTAGCACAGATACGCAGTATTTT. Protein sequence: CASSVGMAGPSTDTQYF.

The count of this clone is one. CDR3 nucleotides: TGTGCCAGCAGCAGGGGACTAGCGTCTTATAGCACAGATACGCAGTATTTT. Amino acids: CASSRGLASYSTDTQYF. The chain carries TRBV7-2 and TRBJ2-3, with 10 bases lining up with TRBD2. Germline lookup yields CDR1 SGHTA and CDR2 FQGNSA. The CDR3 totals 17 residues. Trimming at V came to 5 bases and at J to 0 bases, leaving 8 bases not matched to a gene.

The J gene is TRBJ1-2, the V gene TRBV18, with TRBD1 matching 12 bases. The CDR3 consists of 16 residues. J gave up 1 base and V 3 bases, and 3 bases lay outside the gene matches. Germline V gene sequence: CDR1 KGHSH, CDR2 LQKENI. The CDR3 here is CASSPGTGGGNYGYTF. CDR3 DNA: TGTGCCAGCTCACCCGGGACAGGGGGCGGTAACTATGGCTACACCTTC.

The rearrangement links TRBV6-4 to TRBJ1-6; tentative D call: TRBD1 (5 bases). In germline, CDR1 is MRHNA, CDR2 SNTAGT. V was cut by 6 bases and J by 0 bases, with 12 bases left in between. CDR3 length equals 16 residues. The chain's CDR3 is CASRRDSSSYNSPLHF. The CDR3 nucleotides are TGTGCCAGCAGACGGGACTCGAGCTCCTATAATTCACCCCTCCACTTT.